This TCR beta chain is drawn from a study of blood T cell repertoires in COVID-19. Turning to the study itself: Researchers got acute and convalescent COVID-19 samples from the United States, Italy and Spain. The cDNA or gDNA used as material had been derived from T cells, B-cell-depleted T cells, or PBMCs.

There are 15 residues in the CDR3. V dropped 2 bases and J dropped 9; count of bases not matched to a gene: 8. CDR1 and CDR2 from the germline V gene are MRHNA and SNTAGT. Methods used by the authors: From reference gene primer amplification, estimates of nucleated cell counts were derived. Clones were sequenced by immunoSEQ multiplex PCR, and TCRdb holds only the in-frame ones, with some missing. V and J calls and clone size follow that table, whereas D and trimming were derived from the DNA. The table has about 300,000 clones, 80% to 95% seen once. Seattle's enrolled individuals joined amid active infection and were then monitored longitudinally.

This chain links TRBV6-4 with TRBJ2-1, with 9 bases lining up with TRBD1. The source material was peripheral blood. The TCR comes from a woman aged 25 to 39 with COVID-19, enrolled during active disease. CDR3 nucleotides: TGTGCCAGCAGTGACCCGGGACAGGGTCTAAGTGAGCAGTTCTTC. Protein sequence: CASSDPGQGLSEQFF.